Shown below are 23 T cell receptor beta chains from a single sample sequenced in a study of CD8+CD57+ T cells in acquired aplastic anemia. TCR beta VDJ combinations and CDR3 sequences were profiled from genomic DNA. One entry per CDR3 protein, called by TCRdb with MiXCR from the reads. The table shows hundreds of thousands of distinct CDR3 sequences, with 60% to 80% occurring only once. The sequenced material came from sorted CD4+, CD8+, or CD8+CD57+ T cells (not recorded which) from PBMCs. These TCRs come from a human donor in good health, serving as a control.

This clonotype has at least ten counts. The chain couples TRBV27 to TRBJ1-6, with D maybe TRBD1 (6 bases). V gave up 3 bases and J gave up 9 bases, with 15 bases separating them. Germline V gene lookup returns CDR1 MNHEY and CDR2 SMNVEV (reference sequence). CDR3 length: 15 residues. The CDR3 here is CASSFRQTGSSPLHF. The CDR3 coding sequence is TGTGCCAGCAGTTTCCGGCAAACAGGGAGTTCACCCCTCCACTTT.

In the case of this clonotype: The CDR3 ends on some other residue instead of the conserved phenylalanine or tryptophan, so this is likely a read error. The DNA is omitted, as the CDR3 cannot be located on it reliably, and the CDR3 follows TCRdb's listing. V gene TRBV7-6 combines with J gene TRBJ1-2. The germline V gene has CDR1 SGHVS and CDR2 FNYEAQ. The CDR3 totals 13 residues, both ends included. The CDR3 sequence is CASSAGGEYASTL.

The chain combines TRBV2 with TRBJ1-1; D call uncertain. Germline CDR1 and CDR2: SNHLY and FYNNEI. This CDR3 region has 11 residues. The V end was cut by 7 bases, the J end by 4 bases, with 7 bases between. The CDR3 DNA follows: TGTGCCAGCAAAGGAGGCACTGAAGCTTTCTTT. It translates to CASKGGTEAFF.

The gene calls are TRBV5-8 and TRBJ1-2, with D hard to call. The CDR3 covers 14 residues. Germline CDR1 reads SGHTS; CDR2 reads YDEGEE. The V gene lost 8 bases and the J gene lost 0 bases, with 14 bases spanning the gap. The CDR3 sequence: CASSTLKTNYGYTF. CDR3 DNA: TGTGCCAGTAGTACCCTCAAGACTAACTATGGCTACACCTTC.

As regards this clonotype: At one end, the junction sequence differs from germline, possibly due to a read error. The rearrangement links TRBV5-1 to TRBJ2-7, with 9 bases aligning to TRBD2. Germline CDR1 SGHRS, CDR2 YFSETQ. This CDR3 contains 13 residues. The CDR3 reads CASSSPTSGGQYF. DNA of the CDR3: TGTGCCAGCAGCTCGCCGACTAGCGGCGGGCAGTACTTC.

This clonotype was picked up many times. The chain links TRBV10-2 to TRBJ2-7; D gene uncertain. The CDR3 consists of 14 residues. V lost 6 bases to trimming and J lost 2 bases, with 14 bases between them. Germline CDR1 WSHSY, CDR2 SAAADI. The CDR3 protein is CASSSSTLTYEQYF. The CDR3 coding sequence is TGCGCCAGCAGCTCCTCTACTCTTACCTACGAGCAGTACTTC.

This clonotype was seen just once. One end of the junction fails to match germline, which may point to a read error. The chain has TRBV9 and TRBJ2-6; 11 bases are a match to TRBD1. Germline V gives CDR1 SGDLS, CDR2 YYNGEE. The CDR3 sequence is 14 residues long. Here the CDR3 DNA reads TGCGCCAGCAGCGGGACAGGGGGGTGGTACAATGAGCCTTTC. Its protein is CASSGTGGWYNEPF.

Comments on this clonotype: This may arise from a read error, as a much more abundant clone is one base away. This chain links TRBV6-2 or TRBV6-3 with TRBJ1-2; perhaps TRBD1 as D (6 bases). CDR1 and CDR2 (germline): MNHEY, SVGEGT. The CDR3 totals 13 residues. Trimming removed 6 bases at V and 10 bases at J, with 18 bases between. The CDR3 sequence: CASSPNREFAYTF. The DNA of the CDR3 is TGTGCCAGCAGCCCTAACAGGGAGTTCGCCTACACCTTC.

The chain employs TRBV10-2 and TRBJ2-3; D is uncertain. This CDR3 is built from 11 residues. V lost 3 bases and J lost 3, with 1 base in between. Germline V gene data show CDR1 as WSHSY and CDR2 as SAAADI. This chain's CDR3 is CASSDTDTQYF. The CDR3 DNA reads TGCGCCAGCAGTGATACAGATACGCAGTATTTT.

This clonotype was observed at least ten times. Germline and junction disagree at one end, which may indicate a read error. The rearrangement links TRBV19 to TRBJ1-5; the D gene is possibly TRBD1 (5 bases). Germline CDR1 is LNHDA and CDR2 is SQIVND (reference sequence). CDR3 length: 16 residues. CDR3 protein: CAGSILSYRTNQPQHF. The CDR3 DNA is TGTGCCGGTAGTATTCTTTCGTACAGGACCAATCAGCCCCAGCATTTT.

This chain joins TRBV9 and TRBJ1-2; TRBD1 agrees at 7 bases. Germline CDR1 and CDR2: SGDLS and YYNGEE. The CDR3 covers 15 residues. The trim removed 0 bases at V and 12 bases at J, leaving 14 bases unmatched. As DNA, the CDR3 is TGTGCCAGCAGCGTAGGATCAGGGGGGAAGATTGCAGACACCTTC. Protein sequence: CASSVGSGGKIADTF.

The chain combines TRBV7-3 with TRBJ2-5; possibly TRBD1 for D (5 bases). Germline CDR1 SGHTA, CDR2 FQGTGA. The CDR3 extends over 13 amino acids. V was clipped by 5 bases and J by 7 bases, with 14 bases between them. Written as DNA, the CDR3 is TGTGCCAGCAGCCAAAGGGCTCAGGGGACCCAGTACTTC. It specifies CASSQRAQGTQYF.

In its sample, this clonotype was seen once. V usage is TRBV7-8 and J usage is TRBJ2-3; the D gene is possibly TRBD2 (5 bases). Trimming stripped 2 bases from V and 11 bases from J, with 20 bases between. The CDR3 sequence is 15 residues long. Germline CDR1 reads SGHVS; CDR2 reads FQNEAQ. The CDR3 DNA is TGTGCCAGCAGCTTAAGGCCCGGGAAATACAATGAGCAGTATTTT. Translation gives CASSLRPGKYNEQYF.

The chain employs TRBV9 and TRBJ2-3, with 7 bases lining up with TRBD1. Germline V gene sequence: CDR1 SGDLS, CDR2 YYNGEE. V trimming: 3 bases; J trimming: 5 bases; junction bases outside the gene matches: 9. The CDR3 covers 15 residues. The CDR3 spells CASSGPRTGRDTQYF. The CDR3 coding sequence is TGTGCCAGCAGCGGACCGAGGACAGGCCGAGATACGCAGTATTTT.

Regarding this clonotype: No DNA is shown, since the ends of the CDR3 on it are uncertain; the CDR3 is the one TCRdb lists. The J gene is TRBJ2-3, the V gene TRBV9; TRBD2 is the table's D call and was not checked against the DNA. In germline, CDR1 is SGDLS, CDR2 YYNGEE. The CDR3 is 15 residues long, counting both termini. CDR3 protein: CASSGVHPSTLGKYF.

This clonotype was detected ten times or more. CDR3 amino acids: CASRPGQRYNEKLFF. As DNA, the CDR3 is TGTGCCAGCAGACCAGGACAGAGATATAATGAAAAACTGTTTTTT. The chain is built from TRBV12-3 or TRBV12-4 and TRBJ1-4; D is possibly TRBD1 (6 bases). The CDR3 consists of 15 residues. The V end lost 6 bases, the J end lost 4 bases, and 15 bases lay between the germline ends.

The chain joins TRBV7-9 to TRBJ1-3; D possibly corresponds to TRBD1 (5 bases). The CDR3 loop spans 15 amino acids. Trimming removed 4 bases from V and 12 bases from J, with 22 bases in between. Germline loops: CDR1 SEHNR, CDR2 FQNEAQ (reference sequence). The CDR3 reads CASSSTRGTGHSIYF. CDR3 coding DNA: TGTGCCAGCAGCTCTACCAGAGGGACTGGACATAGCATATATTTT.

As concerns this clonotype: A junction boundary mismatches the germline segment, possibly from a read error. J is TRBJ2-5 and V is TRBV7-8; a weak D match, TRBD2 (6 bases). The germline V gene encodes CDR1 SGHVS and CDR2 FQNEAQ. The CDR3 extends over 11 amino acids. CDR3 protein: CASSDGDWGNF. CDR3 nucleotides: TGTGCCAGCAGCGATGGGGACTGGGGAAACTTC. Complete variable domain (other parts from reference TRBV7-8 and TRBJ2-5): GAGVSQSPRYKVAKRGQDVALRCDPISGHVSLFWYQQALGQGPEFLTYFQNEAQLDKSGLPSDRFFAERPEGSVSTLKIQRTQQEDSAVYLCASSDGDWGNFGPGTRLLVL.

The chain recombines TRBV5-1 with TRBJ2-7; D not resolved. The CDR3 covers 12 residues. Germline CDR1 reads SGHRS; CDR2 reads YFSETQ. The V gene lost 4 bases and the J gene lost 7 bases, with 12 bases spanning the gap. CDR3 region: CASSPPGQEQYF. CDR3 coding DNA: TGCGCCAGCAGCCCCCCGGGCCAGGAGCAGTACTTC.

J is TRBJ2-3 and V is TRBV6-1; D is possibly TRBD1 (6 bases). The V end was cut by 6 bases, the J end by 1 base, with 14 bases between. The CDR3 loop spans 15 amino acids. Germline CDR1 reads MNHNS; CDR2 reads SASEGT. CDR3 nucleotides: TGTGCCAGCAGCAGCAGGGGCAGCGGCACAGATACGCAGTATTTT. It encodes CASSSRGSGTDTQYF.

This clonotype was counted once. The chain couples TRBV6-5 to TRBJ1-1, with D maybe TRBD1 (6 bases). V lost 6 bases to trimming and J lost 10 bases, with 12 bases between them. The germline CDR1 and CDR2 sequences are MNHEY and SVGAGI. The CDR3 spans 11 residues. The CDR3 DNA sequence: TGTGCCAGCAGCGAAACAGGGATAGCTTTCTTT. The encoded protein is CASSETGIAFF.

In DNA form, the CDR3 reads TGTGCCAGCAGCTCCCAACCGCCTGAAAGGCAGGAAAACTATGGCTACACCTTC. Its translation: CASSSQPPERQENYGYTF. The genes are TRBV7-2 and TRBJ1-2; the D is unclear. Between the trimmed V and J ends, which lost 4 bases and 2 bases, there was a span of 23 bases. The germline V gene encodes CDR1 SGHTA and CDR2 FQGNSA. This CDR3 is built from 18 residues.

In regard to this clonotype: A read error is possible here, since a much larger clone lies one base away. The chain is built from TRBV10-3 and TRBJ2-4; no clear D. V was pared by 10 bases and J by 13 bases, with 20 bases between. Germline V gene data show CDR1 as ENHRY and CDR2 as SYGVKD. The CDR3 extends over 12 amino acids. The CDR3 is CASRRRSNEQYF. CDR3 bases: TGTGCCAGCAGACGACGGTCCAATGAGCAGTACTTC.